This record looks at one T cell receptor (beta chain) sequence and its context. There is no known antigen for this receptor. Within one base of it there is no much larger clone, and no base qualities were kept. There are 16 amino acids in the CDR3, from cysteine to phenylalanine inclusive. Of all the DNA, just the CDR3 is kept, 48 bases in frame from base 1. Trimming leaves V shorter by 6 bases and J shorter by 6 bases, with the junction holding 7 bases beyond the gene matches. CDR1 and CDR2, looked up from the germline V gene (reference sequence), are LNHDA and SQIVND. The sample originates from a study of T cell responses to AZD1222 COVID-19 vaccine (dated by TCRdb to the early 2020s). Regarding the complete study: A total of 233 trial participants underwent TCR sequencing, of whom some 210 received two doses of AZD1222 and some 26 received two doses of the MenACWY control vaccine. Trial participants were enrolled into age subgroups of 18-55, 56-69 and 70-plus years, which contained approximately 150, 30 and 60 TCR-sequenced participants, respectively.

The CDR3 regions of human TCRbeta chains were analyzed by immunosequencing. On the authors' methods: Repertoire TCRs were matched against a reference library of SARS-CoV-2-specific TCRs generated with the MIRA antigen-specificity platform. Breadth was defined as the fraction of unique TCRs that were SARS-CoV-2-associated. Depth was defined as the fraction of total T cells that were SARS-CoV-2-associated. Each spike-specific TCR was assigned to its reactive spike region and to a CD4 or CD8 class using the MIRA data. Log10-transformed breadth and depth values were compared by one-way ANOVA with Sidak's multiple comparisons tests. TCRdb retrieved this table from immuneACCESS and kept in-frame rearrangements only. Not all clones are present; in checked studies, unresolved V genes account for under half, and no reason is known for the remainder. The V and J calls and clone size come from that table; D and trimming were worked out from the DNA. The sample includes roughly 77,000 clones, with just over 90% observed a single time. 3% to 3.5% of the sample rests with the top ten.

The sample's time point, from its label and the paper: about 28 days (+/-7) after the second vaccine dose. AZD1222 recipients with second doses at about 4 weeks or about 12 weeks were pooled, because spike-specific TCR depth and breadth did not differ between schedules. Vaccinee samples came from UK trials COV001 and COV002, including a single-blind randomized controlled phase 2/3 trial of AZD1222 (ChAdOx1 nCoV-19) in healthy adults. For TCRbeta chain sequencing, PBMC samples were collected from trial participants at day 0 and at day 28 after the second dose. Study-wide conclusions, independent of this receptor: A significant rise in spike-specific TCR breadth and depth was observed after two AZD1222 doses relative to day 0 and relative to MenACWY recipients. Because no day 14 peak-response samples were available, the repertoires could be characterized only after the peak T cell response. The 56-69-year group was small, and its depth increase did not reach significance, likely because of low power. Conclusions about previously exposed vaccinees are limited because only five to seven AZD1222 recipients were SARS-CoV-2 seropositive at baseline. CD4 TCRs associated with the vaccine covered the entire spike protein, and the dominant responses were in regions 160-218 and 743-854. Participants were mostly white British, with more females than males. The authors suggested clonal diversity may have been underestimated. Nearly half of unique spike-specific TCRs reportedly recognized epitopes outside regions mutated in the B.1.351 and B.1.1.7 variants.

Source: peripheral blood, taken 28 days after the second AZD1222 dose. The TCR sequence derives from an adult who received the AZD1222 COVID-19 vaccine. The chain employs TRBV19 and TRBJ2-1, and 14 bases in between align with TRBD2. Here the CDR3 is given as CASSARTSGGTNEQFF. The DNA sequence reads TGTGCCAGTAGCGCCCGGACTAGCGGGGGGACCAATGAGCAGTTCTTC.